Below, 30 T cell receptor beta chains from the same sample are listed, as sequenced in a study of cytomegalovirus exposure and HLA in healthy donors. The PCR had 60 Vbeta and 13 Jbeta primers. The data were produced by immunoSEQ multiplex PCR, yet TCRdb's version contains in-frame clones alone and is incomplete. Of fewer than 150,000 clones in the sample, about 80% were seen once. The sample consisted of PBMCs. Source of these receptors: a man aged 25 to 40 in good health and CMV-seronegative.

Of note for this clone: Germline and junction disagree at one end, which may indicate a read error. The chain's CDR3 is CASSSGQGSPNYGYPF. As DNA, the CDR3 is TGTGCCAGCAGCTCGGGACAGGGTTCCCCGAACTATGGCTACCCCTTC. The V call is TRBV5-4, the J call TRBJ1-2, with TRBD1 matching 9 bases. The CDR3 is 16 residues long. Germline V CDR1 and CDR2: SGHNT, YYREEE (reference sequence). The variable domain in full, completed from reference TRBV5-4 and TRBJ1-2, reads ETGVTQSPTHLIKTRGQQVTLRCSSQSGHNTVSWYQQALGQGPQFIFQYYREEENGRGNFPPRFSGLQFPNYSSELNVNALELDDSALYLCASSSGQGSPNYGYPFGSGTRLTVV.

V gene TRBV10-3 combines with J gene TRBJ1-2, with 8 bases that match TRBD1. The V and J ends lost 0 bases and 0 bases, in that order; junction bases with no gene match: 6. Germline assignment: CDR1 ENHRY and CDR2 SYGVKD. The CDR3 contains 17 residues. CDR3 loop: CAISESRQGLSNYGYTF. The DNA for the CDR3 is TGTGCCATCAGTGAGTCGAGACAGGGGCTTTCTAACTATGGCTACACCTTC.

This clone was seen only once. This rearrangement joins TRBV6-1 to TRBJ2-7, with TRBD1 identical over 9 bases. The CDR3 runs 14 residues. Germline CDR1 reads MNHNS; CDR2 reads SASEGT. After removal of 5 bases from V and 4 bases from J, the junction contained 6 bases not matched to a gene. CDR3 sequence: CASSRTGVEYEQYF. CDR3 bases: TGTGCCAGCAGTCGGACAGGGGTTGAATACGAGCAGTACTTC.

This rearrangement joins TRBV4-2 to TRBJ2-5; 10 bases agree with TRBD2. The germline V gene encodes CDR1 LGHNA and CDR2 YNFKEQ. The junction had 6 bases not matched to a gene; V was cut back by 4 bases and J by 1 base. CDR3 size: 16 residues. The DNA for the CDR3 is TGTGCCAGCAGCCCACAGCGGGGGGGCTCCCAAGAGACCCAGTACTTC. As protein: CASSPQRGGSQETQYF.

This clone was counted once. The chain recombines TRBV9 with TRBJ2-3; 10 positions agree with TRBD2. The CDR3 sequence is 19 residues long. The J segment lost 0 bases and the V segment lost 0 bases, leaving 10 bases of the junction unmatched. Per germline, CDR1 SGDLS and CDR2 YYNGEE. CDR3 protein: CASSVASGSGALSTDTQYF. DNA of the CDR3: TGTGCCAGCAGCGTAGCTAGCGGGAGTGGGGCTCTGAGCACAGATACGCAGTATTTT.

The chain is built from TRBV6-1 and TRBJ2-7, with D possibly matching TRBD1 (6 bases). This CDR3 contains 14 residues. Deletions cut 4 bases from V and 7 bases from J, with 17 bases between. In germline, CDR1 is MNHNS, CDR2 SASEGT. CDR3 loop: CASSGQAASREQYF. As DNA, the CDR3 is TGTGCCAGCAGTGGACAGGCGGCTAGTAGGGAGCAGTACTTC.

The chain combines TRBV28 with TRBJ2-7; 9 nucleotides match TRBD1. Germline CDR1 reads MDHEN; CDR2 reads SYDVKM. V trimming: 6 bases; J trimming: 2 bases; junction bases outside the gene matches: 8. CDR3 length: 15 residues. For the CDR3, the DNA is TGTGCCAGCAGACATCGGGACAGGGCCGCCTACGAGCAGTACTTC. Amino acid sequence: CASRHRDRAAYEQYF.

The chain recombines TRBV12-5 with TRBJ2-2, with D possibly matching TRBD1 (6 bases). Germline CDR1 LGHNT, CDR2 FRNRAP. Trimming pared 5 bases from V and 1 base from J, leaving 17 bases between. The CDR3 has 17 amino acids. CDR3 nucleotide sequence: TGTGCTAGTGGTCCCGGTGGGGGACATCTGAACACCGGGGAGCTGTTTTTT. As protein: CASGPGGGHLNTGELFF.

The chain uses TRBV7-9 and TRBJ2-7, with 8 bases matching TRBD1. In germline, CDR1 is SEHNR, CDR2 FQNEAQ (reference sequence). The CDR3 runs to 14 residues. Trimming cost V 5 bases and J 5 bases; bases outside gene matches: 8. Here the CDR3 reads CASSGPGGSDEQYF. In DNA form, the CDR3 reads TGTGCCAGCAGCGGACCAGGGGGCAGCGACGAGCAGTACTTC.

The rearrangement uses TRBV28 and TRBJ2-5; 12 bases match TRBD2. Per germline, CDR1 MDHEN and CDR2 SYDVKM. V was pared by 5 bases and J by 2 bases, with 3 bases of the junction left unmatched. The CDR3 extends over 15 amino acids. CDR3 bases: TGTGCCAGCAGTCCTAGCGGGGGGGTTCAAGAGACCCAGTACTTC. The encoded protein is CASSPSGGVQETQYF. Full variable domain (rest looked up from reference TRBV28 and TRBJ2-5): DVKVTQSSRYLVKRTGEKVFLECVQDMDHENMFWYRQDPGLGLRLIYFSYDVKMKEKGDIPEGYSVSREKKERFSLILESASTNQTSMYLCASSPSGGVQETQYFGPGTRLLVL.

The chain carries TRBV6-6 and TRBJ1-5; no clear D. This CDR3 comprises 13 residues. The ends were cut back, 2 bases at V and 5 bases at J, with 7 bases in the middle. Germline lookup yields CDR1 MNHNY and CDR2 SVGAGI (reference sequence). The CDR3 is CASSYGLYQPQHF. CDR3 coding DNA: TGTGCCAGCAGTTACGGGCTGTATCAGCCCCAGCATTTT.

This chain links TRBV28 with TRBJ2-1, with TRBD2 matching over 9 bases. J gave up 4 bases and V 5 bases, and 6 bases lay outside the gene matches. Germline loops: CDR1 MDHEN, CDR2 SYDVKM. This CDR3 is 15 amino acids long. DNA of the CDR3: TGTGCCAGCAGTACCCCCGCGGGGGGGTACAATGAGCAGTTCTTC. Amino acids: CASSTPAGGYNEQFF.

The chain joins TRBV28 to TRBJ2-6, with 11 positions matching TRBD1. V dropped 6 bases and J dropped 0; count of bases not matched to a gene: 4. The germline CDR1 and CDR2 sequences are MDHEN and SYDVKM. The CDR3 loop spans 17 amino acids. The CDR3 loop is CASRPGTGGSGANVLTF. In DNA form, the CDR3 reads TGTGCCAGCAGGCCCGGGACAGGGGGCTCTGGGGCCAACGTCCTGACTTTC.

The V gene is TRBV28, the J gene TRBJ2-5; the match to TRBD2 covers 13 bases. CDR3 size: 13 residues. Germline V gene sequence: CDR1 MDHEN, CDR2 SYDVKM. After removal of 9 bases from V and 5 bases from J, the junction contained 3 bases not matched to a gene. The CDR3 protein is CASKTSGRETQYF. DNA for the CDR3: TGTGCCAGTAAGACTAGCGGGAGGGAGACCCAGTACTTC.

This chain links TRBV7-8 with TRBJ2-3; 7 bases agree with TRBD2. This CDR3 is built from 18 residues. V dropped 2 bases and J dropped 3; count of bases not matched to a gene: 14. The germline V gene encodes CDR1 SGHVS and CDR2 FQNEAQ. This CDR3 reads CASSLSFLSGGVTDTQYF. CDR3 DNA: TGTGCCAGCAGCTTATCCTTCCTTTCGGGAGGCGTTACAGATACGCAGTATTTT.

This clone was detected only a few times. The gene calls are TRBV5-4 and TRBJ2-3, with 8 bases aligning to TRBD2. CDR1 SGHNT and CDR2 YYREEE come from the germline V gene (reference sequence). The CDR3 is 16 amino acids. Trimming at V came to 3 bases and at J to 2 bases, leaving 8 bases not matched to a gene. The CDR3 loop is CASSSRAGATTDTQYF. The CDR3 nucleotides are TGTGCCAGCAGCTCACGAGCGGGGGCCACCACAGATACGCAGTATTTT.

Here the CDR3 reads CASGWGQGNQPQHF. CDR3 DNA: TGTGCTAGTGGTTGGGGACAGGGGAATCAGCCCCAGCATTTT. The gene calls are TRBV12-5 and TRBJ1-5, with 10 bases aligning to TRBD1. Germline values: CDR1 LGHNT, CDR2 FRNRAP. V dropped 4 bases and J dropped 4; count of bases not matched to a gene: 1. CDR3 length: 14 amino acids.

This clone was seen just once. The gene calls are TRBV7-9 and TRBJ1-5; 9 bases align to TRBD1. This CDR3 has 15 residues. J was trimmed by 5 bases and V by 4 bases; bases with no gene match: 6. Germline-derived CDR1 and CDR2 are SEHNR and FQNEAQ (reference sequence). In DNA form, the CDR3 reads TGTGCCAGCAGCTCAAACACAGGGGGCGATCAGCCCCAGCATTTT. The encoded protein is CASSSNTGGDQPQHF.

The chain combines TRBV4-1 with TRBJ2-7; TRBD2 agrees at 7 bases. V was clipped by 2 bases and J by 6 bases; unmatched bases: 10. CDR3 size: 15 residues. CDR1 is MGHRA and CDR2 is YSYEKL in the germline V gene. In DNA, the CDR3 is TGCGCCAGCAGCCAACTGACTAGCCCCATCAGCGAGCAGTACTTC. Amino acids: CASSQLTSPISEQYF.

CDR3 nucleotide sequence: TGTGCCAGTAGAGCTAGGACAGGTAACCCCTTTAATGAGCAGTTCTTC. Its protein is CASRARTGNPFNEQFF. The V gene is TRBV19, the J gene TRBJ2-1, with 7 nucleotides matching TRBD1. V lost 6 bases, J lost 7 bases, and 15 bases stayed unmatched. Per germline, CDR1 LNHDA and CDR2 SQIVND (reference sequence). The CDR3 runs 16 residues.

The chain couples TRBV27 to TRBJ2-5; D is ambiguous. The CDR3 loop spans 15 amino acids. Per the germline V gene, CDR1 is MNHEY and CDR2 is SMNVEV (reference sequence). Trimming took off 2 bases at V and 4 bases at J, with 14 bases between the two ends. Here the CDR3 reads CASSLRPGMGETQYF. The DNA for the CDR3 is TGTGCCAGCAGTTTACGCCCGGGTATGGGAGAGACCCAGTACTTC.

The V gene is TRBV14, the J gene TRBJ1-1; D call uncertain. V was shortened by 0 bases and J by 1 base, with 18 bases between the two germline ends. The germline V gene has CDR1 SGHDN and CDR2 FVKESK. The CDR3 totals 18 residues. The CDR3 DNA is TGTGCCAGCAGCCAAGATGATCCAGGCCTTACTGGGAACACTGAAGCTTTCTTT. It encodes CASSQDDPGLTGNTEAFF.

This chain uses TRBV27 with TRBJ2-1; TRBD2 matches at 14 bases. With V trimmed by 3 bases and J by 4 bases, 11 bases remained unmatched. There are 19 residues in the CDR3. The germline gives CDR1 MNHEY, CDR2 SMNVEV (reference sequence). The CDR3 region is CASSFLTSGRAPNYNEQFF. CDR3 coding DNA: TGTGCCAGCAGTTTCCTGACTAGCGGGAGGGCCCCGAATTACAATGAGCAGTTCTTC.

J is TRBJ1-2 and V is TRBV7-2; tentative D call: TRBD1 (5 bases). Trimming took 4 bases from V and 7 from J, leaving 10 bases between them. The CDR3 extends over 12 amino acids. Germline values: CDR1 SGHTA, CDR2 FQGNSA. The CDR3 DNA reads as TGTGCCAGCAGCTCTCAGGGTGGTGGCTACACCTTC. Residues: CASSSQGGGYTF.

The chain recombines TRBV6-1 with TRBJ1-2; 7 bases match TRBD1. The germline V gene has CDR1 MNHNS and CDR2 SASEGT. With 2 bases clipped from V and 8 bases from J, the junction kept 8 bases outside the gene matches. The CDR3 totals 14 residues. The CDR3 DNA follows: TGTGCCAGCAGTGAACAGGGGGTGTGGGGGGGCTACACCTTC. Residues: CASSEQGVWGGYTF.

CDR3 sequence reads: CASSLVPGGEGTEAFF. DNA for the CDR3: TGCGCCAGCAGCTTGGTCCCCGGGGGTGAGGGCACTGAAGCTTTCTTT. The chain uses TRBV5-1 and TRBJ1-1, with D maybe TRBD1 (5 bases). Germline V lookup: CDR1 SGHRS, CDR2 YFSETQ. The length of the CDR3 is 16 residues. V lost 0 bases and J 4 bases, leaving 16 bases between the germline ends.

The chain joins TRBV4-1 to TRBJ2-3; 11 bases fit TRBD2. Per germline, CDR1 MGHRA and CDR2 YSYEKL. This CDR3 comprises 16 residues. V trimming: 4 bases; J trimming: 4 bases; junction bases outside the gene matches: 7. The CDR3, as DNA: TGCGCCAGCAGCCGTACTAGCGGGAGCGTAGCAGATACGCAGTATTTT. Translating it yields CASSRTSGSVADTQYF.

The table lists this clone with a few counts. V gene TRBV4-1 combines with J gene TRBJ2-7; 13 nucleotides line up with TRBD2. From germline, CDR1 is MGHRA and CDR2 YSYEKL. The CDR3 has 15 amino acids. V lost 2 bases and J lost 7; bases outside the gene matches: 5. This CDR3 reads CASSQHGLAGEEQYF. CDR3 coding DNA: TGCGCCAGCAGCCAACACGGACTAGCGGGGGAAGAGCAGTACTTC.

The chain couples TRBV6-1 to TRBJ2-7; 11 bases fit TRBD1. The CDR3 spans 15 residues. The V and J ends lost 1 base and 7 bases, in that order; junction bases with no gene match: 6. CDR1 is MNHNS and CDR2 is SASEGT in the germline V gene. CDR3 DNA: TGTGCCAGCAGTGAAGGGACGGGACAGGGGGAAGAGCAGTACTTC. It translates to CASSEGTGQGEEQYF.

This clone was seen more than once but under ten times. V gene TRBV7-9 combines with J gene TRBJ1-1; 7 bases align to TRBD1. The V segment lost 1 base and the J segment 1 base; nucleotides outside the gene matches: 9. The CDR3 is 17 residues long. From germline, CDR1 is SEHNR and CDR2 FQNEAQ (reference sequence). CDR3 in DNA: TGTGCCAGCAGCTTAGTAGGGGGCGGTTTTTCGAACACTGAAGCTTTCTTT. Translated, it gives CASSLVGGGFSNTEAFF.